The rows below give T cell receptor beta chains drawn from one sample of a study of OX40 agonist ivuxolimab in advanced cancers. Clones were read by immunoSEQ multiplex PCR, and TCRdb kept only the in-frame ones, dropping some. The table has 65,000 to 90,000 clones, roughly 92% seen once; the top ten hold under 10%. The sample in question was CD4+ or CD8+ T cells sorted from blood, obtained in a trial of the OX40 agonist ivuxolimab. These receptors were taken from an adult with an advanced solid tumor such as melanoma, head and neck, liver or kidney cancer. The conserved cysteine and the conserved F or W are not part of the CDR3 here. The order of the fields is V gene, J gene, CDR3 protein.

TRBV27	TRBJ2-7	ASSLSQGASPTLD
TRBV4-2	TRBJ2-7	ASSQDVLNSYEQY
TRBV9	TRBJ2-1	ASSVFERGVNEQF
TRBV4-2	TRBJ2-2	ASSQDTGTGELF
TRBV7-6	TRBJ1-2	ASSLTTGSDYGYT
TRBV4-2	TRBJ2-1	ASSPTQRGIYNEQF
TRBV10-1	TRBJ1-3	ASTGGYGNTIY
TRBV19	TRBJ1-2	ASSPGPQGGYGYT
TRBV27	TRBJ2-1	ASSLRLGVAHGNEQF
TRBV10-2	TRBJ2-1	ASSPLDRGLHNEQF
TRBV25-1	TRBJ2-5	ASSVWDRGQETQY
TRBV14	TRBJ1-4	ASSQDTSTNEKLF
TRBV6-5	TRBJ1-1	ASTTGGFDTEAF
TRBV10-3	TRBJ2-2	AISRDRDDTGELF
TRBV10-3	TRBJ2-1	AISESEGLLYNEQF
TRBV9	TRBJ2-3	ASRPFVAAEEGTDTQY
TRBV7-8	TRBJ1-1	ASSLDGGAF
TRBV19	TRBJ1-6	ASNPVLGSPLH
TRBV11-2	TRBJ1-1	ASSFTVNTEAF
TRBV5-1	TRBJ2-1	ASSLRLAGVLYNEQF
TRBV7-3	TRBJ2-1	ASSPTGGLNEQF
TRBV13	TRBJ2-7	ASSPGAIYEQY
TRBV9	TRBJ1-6	ASSQTRSSYNSPLH
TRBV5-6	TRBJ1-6	ASSLGVRVAGSPLH
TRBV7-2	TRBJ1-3	ASSSVTGALRGNTIY
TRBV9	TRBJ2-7	ASSVASLWEQLNVYEQY
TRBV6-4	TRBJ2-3	ASSGTSGDTDTQY
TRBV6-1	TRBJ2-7	ASSESVGLGPRYEQY
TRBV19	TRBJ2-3	ASSTQSTDTQY
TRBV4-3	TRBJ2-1	ASSQVWTSGGGYNEQF
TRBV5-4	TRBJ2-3	ASSHRPTGGTDTQY
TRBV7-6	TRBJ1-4	ASSLEFSGQPTNEKLF
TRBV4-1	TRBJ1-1	ASSLLTGTGVYAF
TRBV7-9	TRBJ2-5	ASSIGTGMDQETQY
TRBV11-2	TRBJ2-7	ASSPQGTSYEQY
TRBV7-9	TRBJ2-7	ASNISGGVSYEQY
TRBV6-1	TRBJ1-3	ASSSTGVGNTIY
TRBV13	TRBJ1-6	ASSGRDGREVGSPLH
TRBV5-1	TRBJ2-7	ASSTGTGDPYEQY
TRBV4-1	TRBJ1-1	ASSQVVGQGLIGTEAF
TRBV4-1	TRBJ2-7	ASSPGDTNYEQY
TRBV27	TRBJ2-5	ASSLRQGGGETQY
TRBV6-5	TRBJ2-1	ASSYFGLNEQF
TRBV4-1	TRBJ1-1	ASTGYSTANTEAF
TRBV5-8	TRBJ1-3	ASSLEGGLSGNTIY